The 32 T cell receptor beta chains given below trace back to one sample, sequenced in a study of blood T cell repertoires in COVID-19. Some clones are missing from TCRdb's copy, which holds only in-frame ones; the method was immunoSEQ multiplex PCR. The table lists 80,000 to 100,000 clones, around 90% of them singletons, with about 5% in the top ten. The sample taken for sequencing was peripheral blood. The receptors here all came from a man in his 70s with acute or convalescent COVID-19.

CDR3 sequence: CASSVGVAPADTQYF. CDR3 DNA: TGTGCCAGCAGCGTAGGGGTAGCTCCCGCAGATACGCAGTATTTT. The chain uses TRBV9 and TRBJ2-3; D is unresolved. CDR1 and CDR2 (germline): SGDLS, YYNGEE. V was pared by 0 bases and J by 4 bases, with 12 bases between. CDR3 length: 15 amino acids.

The rearrangement uses TRBV5-1 and TRBJ2-7, with 7 bases matching TRBD1. CDR3 size: 15 residues. The germline CDR1 and CDR2 sequences are SGHRS and YFSETQ. After removal of 0 bases from V and 4 bases from J, the junction contained 7 bases not matched to a gene. The CDR3 DNA reads as TGCGCCAGCAGCTTGGAAGGCCAGGGGGTTTACGAGCAGTACTTC. Translation gives CASSLEGQGVYEQYF.

The chain employs TRBV19 and TRBJ1-2, with 10 nucleotides matching TRBD1. The CDR3 runs to 17 residues. The V gene end was trimmed by 2 bases and the J gene end by 1 base; junction bases not matched to a gene: 7. Germline CDR1 LNHDA, CDR2 SQIVND (reference sequence). This CDR3 is CASSITPGQGRNYGYTF. For the CDR3, the DNA is TGTGCCAGTAGTATAACCCCGGGACAGGGGCGTAACTATGGCTACACCTTC.

The V call is TRBV28, the J call TRBJ1-3; 7 bases map to TRBD1. CDR1 is MDHEN and CDR2 is SYDVKM in the germline V gene. The CDR3 is 16 residues long. The J segment lost 5 bases and the V segment lost 2 bases, leaving 9 bases of the junction unmatched. The CDR3 coding sequence is TGTGCCAGCAGTTTAACAGGGGACCTATCCAGAAACACCATATATTTT. Amino acids: CASSLTGDLSRNTIYF.

The rearrangement joins TRBV11-1 to TRBJ2-1, with TRBD2 matching 8 bases. The CDR3 covers 14 residues. Trimming cost V 8 bases and J 2 bases; bases outside gene matches: 5. Germline V lookup: CDR1 SGHAT, CDR2 FQDESV (reference sequence). Written as DNA, the CDR3 is TGTGCCAGCGTGATGGGACTAGCCTACAATGAGCAGTTCTTC. Translated, it gives CASVMGLAYNEQFF.

The chain carries TRBV19 and TRBJ2-1, with a tentative D call TRBD2 (5 bases). The germline gives CDR1 LNHDA, CDR2 SQIVND (reference sequence). Trimming pared 5 bases from V and 8 bases from J, leaving 16 bases between. The CDR3 consists of 14 residues. Written as DNA, the CDR3 is TGTGCCAGTAGTGTCCCTAGCCGAGGTCATGAGCAGTTCTTC. Translated, it gives CASSVPSRGHEQFF.

The chain is built from TRBV6-5 and TRBJ1-4; D is perhaps TRBD1 (6 bases). This CDR3 spans 14 amino acids. Trimming cost V 0 bases and J 7 bases, with 9 bases left between them. Germline V gene sequence: CDR1 MNHEY, CDR2 SVGAGI. The CDR3 sequence is CASSYSQGTEKLFF. DNA of the CDR3: TGTGCCAGCAGTTACTCACAGGGTACTGAAAAACTGTTTTTT.

J is TRBJ2-3 and V is TRBV9, with D possibly being TRBD1 (5 bases). Germline V CDR1 and CDR2: SGDLS, YYNGEE. Trimming pared 2 bases from V and 3 bases from J, leaving 16 bases between. The CDR3 contains 16 residues. CDR3 sequence: CASSVGRARSTDTQYF. CDR3 sequence (DNA): TGTGCCAGCAGCGTTGGCAGGGCCAGGTCAACAGATACGCAGTATTTT.

The rearrangement joins TRBV7-8 to TRBJ1-2; 7 positions agree with TRBD1. Looked up from germline, CDR1 is SGHVS and CDR2 is FQNEAQ. The CDR3 totals 16 residues. J was trimmed by 4 bases and V by 0 bases; bases with no gene match: 8. The CDR3 loop reads CASSLAVQGPGYGYTF. CDR3 in DNA: TGTGCCAGCAGCTTAGCCGTACAGGGGCCTGGCTATGGCTACACCTTC.

This clone was seen only once. The chain links TRBV23-1 to TRBJ1-2; D is perhaps TRBD1 (5 bases). TRBV23-1 is marked as an open reading frame, function uncertain. The CDR3 covers 16 residues. V lost 4 bases and J lost 7, with 22 bases in between. The CDR3 DNA is TGCGCCAGCAGTCGGGGGGTCATCCGAAGGGTCGGTGGCTACACCTTC. It codes for CASSRGVIRRVGGYTF.

This rearrangement joins TRBV6-5 to TRBJ1-2, with TRBD1 as a possible D gene (6 bases). This CDR3 is built from 15 residues. V lost 0 bases, J lost 4 bases, and 12 bases lay in between. Per the germline V gene, CDR1 is MNHEY and CDR2 is SVGAGI. The CDR3 DNA follows: TGTGCCAGCAGTTACTCGGGAGGGGGGATCTATGGCTACACCTTC. Amino acids: CASSYSGGGIYGYTF.

This chain links TRBV6-2 or TRBV6-3 with TRBJ1-1; D gene uncertain. V lost 2 bases to trimming and J lost 4 bases, with 8 bases between them. The CDR3 is 13 amino acids. Germline-derived CDR1 and CDR2 are MNHEY and SVGEGT. This CDR3 is CASSYRRGTEAFF. The CDR3 coding sequence is TGTGCCAGCAGTTACAGGCGAGGCACTGAAGCTTTCTTT.

This clone was seen a single time. V usage is TRBV10-3 and J usage is TRBJ2-2; 8 nucleotides match TRBD2. The CDR3 extends over 15 amino acids. Germline V lookup: CDR1 ENHRY, CDR2 SYGVKD. V lost 0 bases to trimming and J lost 5 bases; unmatched junction nucleotides: 2. The CDR3 DNA is TGTGCCATCAGTGAGTCCGGGGGGGTGACCGGGGAGCTGTTTTTT. Amino acid sequence: CAISESGGVTGELFF.

CDR3 bases: TGCGCCAGCAGTATGGCGGGGGGATCCACCGGGGAGCTGTTTTTT. This sequence encodes CASSMAGGSTGELFF. The chain recombines TRBV5-1 with TRBJ2-2; 8 bases align to TRBD2. CDR1 SGHRS and CDR2 YFSETQ come from the germline V gene. The J segment lost 4 bases and the V segment lost 5 bases, leaving 7 bases of the junction unmatched. This CDR3 contains 15 residues.

V and J are TRBV7-9 and TRBJ1-3; D may be TRBD1 (5 bases). This CDR3 has 17 residues. V was shortened by 1 base and J by 0 bases, with 13 bases between the two germline ends. Germline CDR1 reads SEHNR; CDR2 reads FQNEAQ (reference sequence). CDR3 in amino acids: CASSLESGTYSGNTIYF. CDR3 coding DNA: TGTGCCAGCAGCTTAGAAAGCGGGACCTACTCTGGAAACACCATATATTTT.

The CDR3 is CASSPPTGWYEQFF. The CDR3 DNA reads as TGTGCCAGCTCACCCCCGACAGGGTGGTATGAGCAGTTCTTC. The chain is built from TRBV18 and TRBJ2-1, with 7 bases lining up with TRBD1. V trimming: 3 bases; J trimming: 8 bases; junction bases outside the gene matches: 7. The CDR3 is 14 residues long. The germline gives CDR1 KGHSH, CDR2 LQKENI.

This chain uses TRBV4-1 with TRBJ1-1; TRBD1 aligns across 9 bases. Germline CDR1 reads MGHRA; CDR2 reads YSYEKL. This CDR3 is 17 amino acids long. Unmatched junction bases numbered 14, after V lost 4 bases and J lost 5 bases. The CDR3 sequence: CASSPGQGLEVWTEAFF. The CDR3, as DNA: TGCGCCAGCAGCCCGGGACAGGGCCTTGAAGTATGGACTGAAGCTTTCTTT.

This clone was recorded once. The chain couples TRBV7-9 to TRBJ1-2, with 10 bases lining up with TRBD1. CDR1 and CDR2 (germline): SEHNR, FQNEAQ (reference sequence). The CDR3 sequence is 14 residues long. The V and J ends lost 4 bases and 8 bases, in that order; junction bases with no gene match: 7. The CDR3 region has the DNA TGTGCCAGCAGCTCAGGACAGGGGGTTGGCGGCTACACCTTC. It specifies CASSSGQGVGGYTF.

This clone was counted a single time. The rearrangement joins TRBV3-1 (or the pseudogene TRBV3-2) to TRBJ2-2; maybe TRBD1 (5 bases). This CDR3 spans 15 amino acids. V lost 1 base and J lost 5, with 11 bases in between. The germline V gene encodes CDR1 LGHDT and CDR2 YNNKEL (reference sequence). This CDR3 is CASSQVQAETGELFF. The CDR3 DNA sequence: TGTGCCAGCAGCCAAGTACAGGCTGAAACCGGGGAGCTGTTTTTT.

The chain employs TRBV28 and TRBJ1-2; D unresolved. The CDR3 loop spans 12 amino acids. Germline CDR1 MDHEN, CDR2 SYDVKM. The V end was cut by 5 bases, the J end by 7 bases, with 11 bases between. DNA of the CDR3: TGTGCCAGCAGTCCCCAGGCCGGTGGCTACACCTTC. The encoded protein is CASSPQAGGYTF.

This chain connects TRBV19 to TRBJ1-1; no reliable D call. The germline CDR1 and CDR2 sequences are LNHDA and SQIVND (reference sequence). This CDR3 has 11 residues. Trimming removed 10 bases at V and 4 bases at J, with 10 bases between. The CDR3 spells CATRVSTEAFF. DNA for the CDR3: TGTGCCACCCGGGTCAGCACTGAAGCTTTCTTT.

The chain is built from TRBV6-6 and TRBJ2-3; D not resolved. Trimming removed 6 bases at V and 2 bases at J, with 6 bases between. The germline gives CDR1 MNHNY, CDR2 SVGAGI (reference sequence). The CDR3 runs 12 residues. In nucleotides, the CDR3 is TGTGCCAGCAGGGAGATCACAGATACGCAGTATTTT. Translating gives CASREITDTQYF.

V is TRBV6-2 or TRBV6-3 and J is TRBJ1-5; D gene uncertain. This CDR3 is 19 amino acids long. Germline V gene lookup returns CDR1 MNHEY and CDR2 SVGEGT. With 6 bases removed from V and 0 bases from J, the gap between germline ends came to 24 bases. CDR3 region: CASSHSGAPQAYSNQPQHF. The CDR3, as DNA: TGTGCCAGCAGCCACTCGGGAGCCCCGCAGGCCTATAGCAATCAGCCCCAGCATTTT.

This chain uses TRBV10-1 with TRBJ1-4; possibly TRBD1 for D (6 bases). This CDR3 contains 14 residues. Germline values: CDR1 WNHNN, CDR2 SYGVQD (reference sequence). Trimming pared 3 bases from V and 8 bases from J, leaving 13 bases between. The CDR3 loop reads CASSDLQGHEKLFF. In DNA form, the CDR3 reads TGCGCCAGCAGTGATCTGCAGGGACACGAAAAACTGTTTTTT.

This chain connects TRBV30 to TRBJ1-2; D is unclear. The CDR3 runs to 12 residues. Trimming pared 2 bases from V and 7 bases from J, leaving 11 bases between. Germline loops: CDR1 GTSNPN, CDR2 SVGIG (reference sequence). The CDR3 DNA is TGTGCCTGGAGTTTTGGTCCCAGTGGCTACACCTTC. Translating gives CAWSFGPSGYTF.

The V and J genes are TRBV5-5 and TRBJ2-7, with TRBD1 matching 10 bases. Germline lookup yields CDR1 SGHKS and CDR2 YYEKEE (reference sequence). CDR3 length equals 16 residues. Unmatched junction bases numbered 14, after V lost 4 bases and J lost 7 bases. DNA of the CDR3: TGTGCCAGCAGCCGAACCGGGACAGGGGAGTCAGGGGAGCAGTACGTC. Residues: CASSRTGTGESGEQYV.

This chain connects TRBV9 to TRBJ1-1; 9 nucleotides line up with TRBD1. CDR1 is SGDLS and CDR2 is YYNGEE in the germline V gene. CDR3 size: 13 residues. The trim removed 4 bases at V and 9 bases at J, leaving 7 bases unmatched. The CDR3 loop is CASSLDRGDQAFF. CDR3 bases: TGTGCCAGCAGCCTCGACAGGGGGGATCAAGCTTTCTTT.

This sequence joins TRBV27 and TRBJ2-6, with 9 bases identical to TRBD1. The CDR3 is 19 residues long. Germline V gives CDR1 MNHEY, CDR2 SMNVEV (reference sequence). J gave up 1 base and V 4 bases, and 11 bases lay outside the gene matches. This CDR3 is CASSSYYTGTGSGANVLTF. The CDR3 DNA reads TGTGCCAGCAGTTCTTATTATACCGGGACAGGGTCTGGGGCCAACGTCCTGACTTTC.

The rearrangement links TRBV2 to TRBJ1-2, with D perhaps TRBD1 (6 bases). Deletions cut 5 bases from V and 8 bases from J, with 15 bases between. Germline lookup yields CDR1 SNHLY and CDR2 FYNNEI. This CDR3 is 13 amino acids long. CDR3 in DNA: TGTGCCAGCAGTTTCTCACAGGGCGGGGGCTACACCTTC. Translation: CASSFSQGGGYTF.

The rearrangement links TRBV5-1 to TRBJ1-1; 8 bases are a match to TRBD1. The length of the CDR3 is 14 residues. Germline CDR1 and CDR2: SGHRS and YFSETQ. V dropped 2 bases and J dropped 4; count of bases not matched to a gene: 4. The CDR3: CASSLKQGGTEAFF. CDR3 bases: TGCGCCAGCAGCTTAAAACAGGGGGGCACTGAAGCTTTCTTT.

CDR3: CASRQQAENTEAFF. The CDR3 region has the DNA TGTGCCAGCAGGCAACAGGCAGAAAACACTGAAGCTTTCTTT. The chain has TRBV3-1 (or the pseudogene TRBV3-2) and TRBJ1-1, with TRBD1 as a possible D gene (5 bases). In germline, CDR1 is LGHDT, CDR2 YNNKEL (reference sequence). V was trimmed by 6 bases and J by 2 bases, leaving 13 bases between them. CDR3 length: 14 amino acids.

The chain uses TRBV28 and TRBJ2-7, with TRBD1 identical over 8 bases. Germline-derived CDR1 and CDR2 are MDHEN and SYDVKM. The CDR3 is made up of 15 amino acids. Trimming took 3 bases from V and 3 from J; bases not matched to a gene: 7. The CDR3 nucleotides read TGTGCCAGCAGTTTCTCAGGACAGGGTAGCTACGAGCAGTACTTC. Its translation: CASSFSGQGSYEQYF.